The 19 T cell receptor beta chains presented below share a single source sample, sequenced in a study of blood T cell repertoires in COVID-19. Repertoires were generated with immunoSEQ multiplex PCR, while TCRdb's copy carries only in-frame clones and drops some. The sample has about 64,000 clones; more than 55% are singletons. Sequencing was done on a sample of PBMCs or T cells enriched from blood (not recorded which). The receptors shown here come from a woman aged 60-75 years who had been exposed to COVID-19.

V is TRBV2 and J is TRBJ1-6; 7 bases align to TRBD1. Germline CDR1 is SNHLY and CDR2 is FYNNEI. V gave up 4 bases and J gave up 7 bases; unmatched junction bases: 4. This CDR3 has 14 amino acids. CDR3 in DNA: TGTGCCAGCAGTGTACAGGGGCAGAATTCACCCCTCCACTTT. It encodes CASSVQGQNSPLHF.

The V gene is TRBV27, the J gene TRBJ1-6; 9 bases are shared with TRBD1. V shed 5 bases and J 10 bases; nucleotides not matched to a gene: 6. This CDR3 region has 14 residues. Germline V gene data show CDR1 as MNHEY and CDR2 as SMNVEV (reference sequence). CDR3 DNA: TGTGCCAGCAGTACCACAGGGGGCAGGTCACCCCTCCACTTT. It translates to CASSTTGGRSPLHF.

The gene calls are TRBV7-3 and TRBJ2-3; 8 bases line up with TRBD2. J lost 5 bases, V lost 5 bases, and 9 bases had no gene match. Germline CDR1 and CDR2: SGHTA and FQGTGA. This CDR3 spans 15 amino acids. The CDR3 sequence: CASSPPGGQGDTQYF. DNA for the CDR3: TGTGCCAGCAGCCCCCCGGGGGGGCAGGGAGATACGCAGTATTTT.

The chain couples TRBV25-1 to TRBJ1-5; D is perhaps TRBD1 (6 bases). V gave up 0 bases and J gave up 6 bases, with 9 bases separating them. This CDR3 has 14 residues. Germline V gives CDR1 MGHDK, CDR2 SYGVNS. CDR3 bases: TGTGCCAGCAGTGAATACTTGGACAGTCAGCCCCAGCATTTT. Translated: CASSEYLDSQPQHF.

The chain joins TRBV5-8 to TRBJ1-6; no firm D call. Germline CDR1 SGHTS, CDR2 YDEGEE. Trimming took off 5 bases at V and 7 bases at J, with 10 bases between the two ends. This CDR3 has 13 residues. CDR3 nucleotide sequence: TGTGCCAGCAGATCGGAGGGAAATTCACCCCTCCACTTT. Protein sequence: CASRSEGNSPLHF.

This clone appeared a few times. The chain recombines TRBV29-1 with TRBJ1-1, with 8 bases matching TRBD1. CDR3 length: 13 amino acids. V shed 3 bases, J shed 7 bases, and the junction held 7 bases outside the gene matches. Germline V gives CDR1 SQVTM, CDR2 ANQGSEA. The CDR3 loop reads CSVEDRVGIEAFF. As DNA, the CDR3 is TGCAGCGTTGAGGACAGGGTGGGGATTGAAGCTTTCTTT.

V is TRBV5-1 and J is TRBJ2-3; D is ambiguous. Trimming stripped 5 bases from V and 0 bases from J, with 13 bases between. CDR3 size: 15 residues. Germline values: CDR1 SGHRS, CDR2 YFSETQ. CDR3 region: CASRSAGSSTDTQYF. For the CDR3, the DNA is TGCGCCAGCAGATCGGCCGGGTCTAGCACAGATACGCAGTATTTT. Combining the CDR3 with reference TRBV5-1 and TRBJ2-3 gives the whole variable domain KAGVTQTPRYLIKTRGQQVTLSCSPISGHRSVSWYQQTPGQGLQFLFEYFSETQRNKGNFPGRFSGRQFSNSRSEMNVSTLELGDSALYLCASRSAGSSTDTQYFGPGTRLTVL.

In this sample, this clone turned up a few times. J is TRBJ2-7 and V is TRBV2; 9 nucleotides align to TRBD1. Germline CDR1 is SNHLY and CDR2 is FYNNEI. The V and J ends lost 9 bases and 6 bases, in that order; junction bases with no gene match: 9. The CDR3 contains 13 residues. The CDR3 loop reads CASKYRGLGEQYF. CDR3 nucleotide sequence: TGTGCCAGTAAGTACAGGGGGCTGGGCGAGCAGTACTTC.

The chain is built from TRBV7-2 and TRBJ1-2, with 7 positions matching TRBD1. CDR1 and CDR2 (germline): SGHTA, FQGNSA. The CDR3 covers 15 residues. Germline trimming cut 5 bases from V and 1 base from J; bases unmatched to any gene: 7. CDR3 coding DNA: TGTGCCAGCAGCCAAAACACAGGGGTTAACTATGGCTACACCTTC. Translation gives CASSQNTGVNYGYTF.

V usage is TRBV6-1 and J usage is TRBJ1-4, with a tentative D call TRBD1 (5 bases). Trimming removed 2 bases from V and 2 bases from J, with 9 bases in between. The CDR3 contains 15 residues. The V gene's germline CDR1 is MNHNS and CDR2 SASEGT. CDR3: CASSELGGTNEKLFF. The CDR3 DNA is TGTGCCAGCAGTGAATTGGGGGGGACTAATGAAAAACTGTTTTTT.

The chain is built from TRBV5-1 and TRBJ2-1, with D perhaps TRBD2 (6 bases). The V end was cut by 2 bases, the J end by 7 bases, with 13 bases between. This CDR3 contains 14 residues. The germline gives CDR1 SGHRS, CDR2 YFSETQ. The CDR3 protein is CASSLEGGINEQFF. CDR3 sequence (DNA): TGCGCCAGCAGCTTAGAGGGAGGAATAAATGAGCAGTTCTTC.

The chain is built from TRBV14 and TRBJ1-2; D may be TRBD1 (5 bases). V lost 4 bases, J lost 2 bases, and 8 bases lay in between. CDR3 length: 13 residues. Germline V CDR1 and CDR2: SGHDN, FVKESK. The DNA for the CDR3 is TGTGCCAGCAGCCCGGGGGAGAACTATGGCTACACCTTC. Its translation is CASSPGENYGYTF. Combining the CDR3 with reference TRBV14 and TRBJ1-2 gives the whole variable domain EAGVTQFPSHSVIEKGQTVTLRCDPISGHDNLYWYRRVMGKEIKFLLHFVKESKQDESGMPNNRFLAERTGGTYSTLKVQPAELEDSGVYFCASSPGENYGYTFGSGTRLTVV.

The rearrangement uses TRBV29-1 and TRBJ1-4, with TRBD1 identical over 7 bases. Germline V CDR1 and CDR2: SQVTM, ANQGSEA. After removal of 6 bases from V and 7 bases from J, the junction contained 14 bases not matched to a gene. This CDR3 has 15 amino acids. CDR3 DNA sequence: TGCAGCGTCGAGGATTACAGGGGTGGCCGTGAAAAACTGTTTTTT. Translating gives CSVEDYRGGREKLFF.

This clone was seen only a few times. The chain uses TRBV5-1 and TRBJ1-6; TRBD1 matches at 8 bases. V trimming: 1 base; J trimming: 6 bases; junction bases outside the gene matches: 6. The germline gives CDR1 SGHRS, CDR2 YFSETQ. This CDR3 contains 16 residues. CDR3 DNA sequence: TGCGCCAGCAGCTTGAATATGGACAGGGCTAATTCACCCCTCCACTTT. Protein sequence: CASSLNMDRANSPLHF.

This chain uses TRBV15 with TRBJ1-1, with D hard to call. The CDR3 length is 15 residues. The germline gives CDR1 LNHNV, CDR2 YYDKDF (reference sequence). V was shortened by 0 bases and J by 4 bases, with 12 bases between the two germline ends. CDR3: CATSRDIGEGTEAFF. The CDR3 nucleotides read TGTGCCACCAGCAGAGATATAGGAGAGGGCACTGAAGCTTTCTTT.

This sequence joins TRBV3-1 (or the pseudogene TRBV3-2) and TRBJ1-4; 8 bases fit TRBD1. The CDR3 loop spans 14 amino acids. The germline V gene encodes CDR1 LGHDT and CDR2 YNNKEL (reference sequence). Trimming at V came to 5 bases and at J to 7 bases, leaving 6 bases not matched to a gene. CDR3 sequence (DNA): TGTGCCAGCAGCTTCGGGACAGGCGGTGAAAAACTGTTTTTT. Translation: CASSFGTGGEKLFF.

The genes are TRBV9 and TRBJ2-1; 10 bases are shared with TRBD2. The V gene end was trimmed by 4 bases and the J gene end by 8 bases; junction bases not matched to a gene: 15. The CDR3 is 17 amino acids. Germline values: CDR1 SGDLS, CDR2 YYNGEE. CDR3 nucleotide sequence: TGTGCCAGCAGCAGAGCCCCAGTAGCGGGGGGCCTCCATGAGCAGTTCTTC. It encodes CASSRAPVAGGLHEQFF.

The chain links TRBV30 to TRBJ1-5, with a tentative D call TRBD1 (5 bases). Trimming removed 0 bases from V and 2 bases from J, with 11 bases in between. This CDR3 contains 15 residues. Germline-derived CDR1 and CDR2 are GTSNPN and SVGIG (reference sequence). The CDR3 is CAWSVGGEGNQPQHF. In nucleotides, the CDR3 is TGTGCCTGGAGTGTGGGGGGGGAGGGCAATCAGCCCCAGCATTTT.

The DNA of the CDR3 is TGTGCCAGCAGACACAGAAACTATGGCTACACCTTC. Translating gives CASRHRNYGYTF. The chain recombines TRBV6-5 with TRBJ1-2, with D uncertain. The V gene lost 6 bases and the J gene lost 2 bases, with 7 bases spanning the gap. CDR1 is MNHEY, CDR2 SVGAGI, per germline. The CDR3 consists of 12 residues.